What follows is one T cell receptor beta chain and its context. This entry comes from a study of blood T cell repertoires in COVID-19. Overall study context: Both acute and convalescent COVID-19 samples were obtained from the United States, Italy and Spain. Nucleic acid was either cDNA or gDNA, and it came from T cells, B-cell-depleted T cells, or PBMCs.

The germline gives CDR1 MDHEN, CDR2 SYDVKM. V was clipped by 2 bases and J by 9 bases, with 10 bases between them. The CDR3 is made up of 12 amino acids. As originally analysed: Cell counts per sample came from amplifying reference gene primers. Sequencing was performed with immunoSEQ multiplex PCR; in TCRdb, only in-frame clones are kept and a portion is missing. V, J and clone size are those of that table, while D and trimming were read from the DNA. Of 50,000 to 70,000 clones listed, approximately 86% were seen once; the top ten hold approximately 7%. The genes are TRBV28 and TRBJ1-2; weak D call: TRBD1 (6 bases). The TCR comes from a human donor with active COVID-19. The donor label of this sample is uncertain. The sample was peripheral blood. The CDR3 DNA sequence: TGTGCCAGCAGTTTAACAGGGCAGAGCTACACCTTC. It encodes CASSLTGQSYTF.